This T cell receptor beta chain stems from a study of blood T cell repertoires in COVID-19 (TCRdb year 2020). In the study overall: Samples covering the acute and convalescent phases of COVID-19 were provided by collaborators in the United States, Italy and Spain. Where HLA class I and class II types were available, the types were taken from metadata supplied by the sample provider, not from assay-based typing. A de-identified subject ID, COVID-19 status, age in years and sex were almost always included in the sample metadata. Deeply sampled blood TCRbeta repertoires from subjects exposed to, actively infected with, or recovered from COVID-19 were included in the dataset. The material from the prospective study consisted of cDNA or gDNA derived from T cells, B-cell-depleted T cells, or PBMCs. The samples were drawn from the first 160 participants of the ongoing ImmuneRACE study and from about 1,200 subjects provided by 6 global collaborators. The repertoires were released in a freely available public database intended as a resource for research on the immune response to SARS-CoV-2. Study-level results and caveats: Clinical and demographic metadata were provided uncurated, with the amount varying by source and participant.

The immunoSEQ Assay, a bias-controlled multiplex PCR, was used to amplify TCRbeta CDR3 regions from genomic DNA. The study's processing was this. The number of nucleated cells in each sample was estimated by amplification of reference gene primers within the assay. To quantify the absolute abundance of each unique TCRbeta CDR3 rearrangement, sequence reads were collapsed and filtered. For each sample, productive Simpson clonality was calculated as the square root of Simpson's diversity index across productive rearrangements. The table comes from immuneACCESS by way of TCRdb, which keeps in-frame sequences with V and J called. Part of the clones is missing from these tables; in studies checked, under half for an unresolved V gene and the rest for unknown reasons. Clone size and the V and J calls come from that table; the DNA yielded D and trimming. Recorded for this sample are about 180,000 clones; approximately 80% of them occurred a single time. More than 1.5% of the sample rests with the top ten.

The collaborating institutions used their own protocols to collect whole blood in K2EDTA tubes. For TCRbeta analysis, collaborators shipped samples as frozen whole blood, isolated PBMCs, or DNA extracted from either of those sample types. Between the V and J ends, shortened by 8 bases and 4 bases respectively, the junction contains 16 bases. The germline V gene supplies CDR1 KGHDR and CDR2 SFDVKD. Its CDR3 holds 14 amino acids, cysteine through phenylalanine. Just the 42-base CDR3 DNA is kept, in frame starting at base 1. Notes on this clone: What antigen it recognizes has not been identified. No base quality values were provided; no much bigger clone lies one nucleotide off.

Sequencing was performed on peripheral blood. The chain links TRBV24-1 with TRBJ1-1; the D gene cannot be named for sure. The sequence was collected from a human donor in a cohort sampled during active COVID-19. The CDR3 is CATNRGRDGTEAFF. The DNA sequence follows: TGTGCCACCAACCGTGGGAGAGACGGCACTGAAGCTTTCTTT.